This is a list of T cell receptor beta chains from one sample in a study of blood T cell repertoires in COVID-19. Using immunoSEQ multiplex PCR, the repertoire was profiled, and TCRdb retains in-frame clones only, with some absent. Counted here are about 260,000 clones, roughly 82% occurring once; the ten biggest clones make up roughly 2%. Sequenced input: PBMCs or T cells enriched from blood (not recorded which). The receptors shown here come from a woman aged 50 to 65 who had recovered from COVID-19. CDR3s include the opening cysteine and the closing phenylalanine or tryptophan. The order of the fields is D gene, clone size, V gene, J gene, CDR3 protein, CDR3 DNA. D genes are given only for firm matches. Clone size, where shown, is once, few, many, or a class for clones that have expanded.

d_call: -; clone_size: -; v_call: TRBV11-2; j_call: TRBJ2-7; cdr3_aa: CASSLTQKTYEQYF; cdr3_nt: TGTGCCAGCAGCTTAACACAGAAAACCTACGAGCAGTACTTC
d_call: TRBD1; clone_size: -; v_call: TRBV28; j_call: TRBJ1-1; cdr3_aa: CASSLGWTGNAFF; cdr3_nt: TGTGCCAGCAGTTTAGGATGGACAGGGAACGCTTTCTTT
d_call: TRBD2; clone_size: -; v_call: TRBV19; j_call: TRBJ2-1; cdr3_aa: CASSITAGGTSYNEQFF; cdr3_nt: TGTGCCAGTAGTATAACAGCGGGAGGCACATCCTACAATGAGCAGTTCTTC
d_call: TRBD1; clone_size: -; v_call: TRBV19; j_call: TRBJ1-5; cdr3_aa: CASSVQPGGTNQPQHF; cdr3_nt: TGTGCCAGTAGTGTCCAACCAGGGGGCACAAATCAGCCCCAGCATTTT
d_call: -; clone_size: -; v_call: TRBV19; j_call: TRBJ1-4; cdr3_aa: CASSILGGTDFNEKLFF; cdr3_nt: TGTGCCAGTAGTATCTTAGGAGGGACGGATTTCAATGAAAAACTGTTTTTT
d_call: TRBD1; clone_size: -; v_call: TRBV28; j_call: TRBJ1-1; cdr3_aa: CASSSPGQGDVKAFF; cdr3_nt: TGTGCCAGCAGTTCCCCGGGACAGGGGGATGTAAAAGCTTTCTTT
d_call: TRBD2; clone_size: -; v_call: TRBV6-5; j_call: TRBJ2-5; cdr3_aa: CASSLLAGGQETQYF; cdr3_nt: TGTGCCAGCAGTTTACTAGCGGGGGGTCAAGAGACCCAGTACTTC
d_call: -; clone_size: -; v_call: TRBV5-1; j_call: TRBJ2-1; cdr3_aa: CASSSTLEAGWHEQFF; cdr3_nt: TGCGCCAGCAGCTCCACCCTTGAAGCAGGGTGGCATGAGCAGTTCTTC
d_call: TRBD1; clone_size: -; v_call: TRBV11-3; j_call: TRBJ1-4; cdr3_aa: CASSPQTSLTGVANEKLFF; cdr3_nt: TGTGCCAGCAGCCCCCAAACAAGTTTAACAGGGGTTGCCAATGAAAAACTGTTTTTT
d_call: TRBD2; clone_size: once; v_call: TRBV7-2; j_call: TRBJ2-3; cdr3_aa: CASSLGPSGNTDTQYF; cdr3_nt: TGTGCCAGCAGCTTAGGTCCTAGCGGTAACACAGATACGCAGTATTTT
d_call: TRBD1; clone_size: -; v_call: TRBV5-1; j_call: TRBJ2-7; cdr3_aa: CASSLGTGFYEQYF; cdr3_nt: TGCGCCAGCAGCTTGGGGACAGGGTTCTACGAGCAGTACTTC
d_call: -; clone_size: -; v_call: TRBV6-2/TRBV6-3; j_call: TRBJ1-1; cdr3_aa: CASSYVRGGTEAFF; cdr3_nt: TGTGCCAGCAGTTATGTGAGAGGTGGGACTGAAGCTTTCTTT
d_call: -; clone_size: -; v_call: TRBV19; j_call: TRBJ2-7; cdr3_aa: CASSIGAIGSYEQYF; cdr3_nt: TGTGCCAGTAGTATTGGGGCCATCGGGTCCTACGAGCAGTACTTC
d_call: -; clone_size: once; v_call: TRBV18; j_call: TRBJ2-7; cdr3_aa: CASSPPRGGMLSEQYF; cdr3_nt: TGTGCCAGCTCACCACCGAGGGGGGGTATGTTGAGCGAGCAGTACTTC
d_call: -; clone_size: -; v_call: TRBV6-2/TRBV6-3; j_call: TRBJ2-2; cdr3_aa: CASSTGRGNTGELFF; cdr3_nt: TGTGCCAGCAGCACGGGCAGGGGGAACACCGGGGAGCTGTTTTTT
d_call: TRBD1; clone_size: once; v_call: TRBV6-2/TRBV6-3; j_call: TRBJ1-5; cdr3_aa: CASSYYTGGNQPQHF; cdr3_nt: TGTGCCAGCAGTTACTACACAGGGGGCAATCAGCCCCAGCATTTT
d_call: TRBD1; clone_size: -; v_call: TRBV28; j_call: TRBJ1-4; cdr3_aa: CASRDRVLEKLFF; cdr3_nt: TGTGCCAGCAGAGACAGGGTCCTAGAAAAACTGTTTTTT
d_call: -; clone_size: -; v_call: TRBV1; j_call: TRBJ1-1; cdr3_aa: CTSSQERGNTEAFF; cdr3_nt: TGCACCAGCAGCCAAGAGCGGGGGAACACTGAAGCTTTCTTT
d_call: -; clone_size: -; v_call: TRBV27; j_call: TRBJ1-6; cdr3_aa: CASSPLAGLENSPLHF; cdr3_nt: TGTGCCAGCAGTCCCCTCGCGGGACTGGAAAATTCACCCCTCCACTTT
d_call: -; clone_size: -; v_call: TRBV18; j_call: TRBJ2-7; cdr3_aa: CANSGGYSDSYEQYF; cdr3_nt: TGTGCCAACTCAGGGGGGTATTCCGACTCCTACGAGCAGTACTTC
d_call: -; clone_size: few; v_call: TRBV4-3; j_call: TRBJ1-1; cdr3_aa: CASSQEALDTEAFF; cdr3_nt: TGCGCCAGCAGCCAAGAAGCACTGGACACTGAAGCTTTCTTT
d_call: TRBD1; clone_size: -; v_call: TRBV7-9; j_call: TRBJ1-2; cdr3_aa: CASSRRQGQYGYTF; cdr3_nt: TGTGCCAGCAGCCGTCGACAGGGACAATATGGCTACACCTTC
d_call: TRBD2; clone_size: -; v_call: TRBV9; j_call: TRBJ2-1; cdr3_aa: CASSVGAGTSGGNYNEQFF; cdr3_nt: TGTGCCAGCAGCGTGGGGGCTGGGACTAGCGGGGGAAACTACAATGAGCAGTTCTTC
d_call: -; clone_size: -; v_call: TRBV15; j_call: TRBJ1-5; cdr3_aa: CATSRFGQIQQPQHF; cdr3_nt: TGTGCCACCAGCAGATTTGGGCAGATCCAACAGCCCCAGCATTTT
d_call: TRBD1; clone_size: -; v_call: TRBV19; j_call: TRBJ1-2; cdr3_aa: CASSSGQGDGYTF; cdr3_nt: TGTGCCAGTAGTAGCGGACAGGGCGATGGCTACACCTTC
d_call: TRBD1; clone_size: once; v_call: TRBV30; j_call: TRBJ2-7; cdr3_aa: CAQRRTGVHEQYF; cdr3_nt: TGTGCTCAACGTCGGACAGGGGTCCACGAGCAGTACTTC
d_call: TRBD1; clone_size: -; v_call: TRBV4-1; j_call: TRBJ2-3; cdr3_aa: CASSQRDRGQGTDTQYF; cdr3_nt: TGCGCCAGCAGCCAGAGGGATCGGGGACAGGGAACAGATACGCAGTATTTT
d_call: -; clone_size: -; v_call: TRBV19; j_call: TRBJ1-2; cdr3_aa: CASSIAGTGNYGYTF; cdr3_nt: TGTGCCAGTAGTATAGCCGGGACTGGGAACTATGGCTACACCTTC
d_call: -; clone_size: -; v_call: TRBV28; j_call: TRBJ1-2; cdr3_aa: CASSGRVVSYGYTF; cdr3_nt: TGTGCCAGCAGTGGCAGGGTCGTAAGCTATGGCTACACCTTC
d_call: -; clone_size: once; v_call: TRBV18; j_call: TRBJ1-4; cdr3_aa: CASSPPNFGNEKLFF; cdr3_nt: TGTGCCAGCTCACCACCGAATTTTGGCAATGAAAAACTGTTTTTT
d_call: TRBD1; clone_size: -; v_call: TRBV7-9; j_call: TRBJ2-2; cdr3_aa: CASSLAQGVNFGELFF; cdr3_nt: TGTGCCAGCAGCTTAGCACAGGGGGTGAATTTCGGGGAGCTGTTTTTT
d_call: -; clone_size: -; v_call: TRBV7-2; j_call: TRBJ1-4; cdr3_aa: CASSAGGVGEKLFF; cdr3_nt: TGTGCCAGCAGCGCGGGAGGTGTGGGTGAAAAACTGTTTTTT
d_call: -; clone_size: -; v_call: TRBV19; j_call: TRBJ2-3; cdr3_aa: CASTKSGLIFTDTQYF; cdr3_nt: TGTGCCAGTACCAAATCAGGTTTAATCTTCACAGATACGCAGTATTTT
d_call: TRBD1; clone_size: -; v_call: TRBV19; j_call: TRBJ2-3; cdr3_aa: CASSRRTGGTTDTQYF; cdr3_nt: TGTGCCAGTAGTAGACGGACAGGGGGAACCACAGATACGCAGTATTTT
d_call: -; clone_size: -; v_call: TRBV4-3; j_call: TRBJ2-3; cdr3_aa: CASSQEYTRGDTQYF; cdr3_nt: TGCGCCAGCAGCCAAGAATATACCAGGGGAGATACGCAGTATTTT
d_call: -; clone_size: -; v_call: TRBV7-2; j_call: TRBJ1-2; cdr3_aa: CASSLVPQNYGYTF; cdr3_nt: TGTGCCAGCAGCTTAGTCCCGCAGAACTATGGCTACACCTTC
d_call: -; clone_size: -; v_call: TRBV13; j_call: TRBJ1-1; cdr3_aa: CASSPVGRGPEAFF; cdr3_nt: TGTGCCAGCAGCCCAGTGGGGCGGGGGCCTGAAGCTTTCTTT
d_call: TRBD1; clone_size: -; v_call: TRBV7-2; j_call: TRBJ1-1; cdr3_aa: CASSYGDRAWTEAFF; cdr3_nt: TGTGCCAGCAGCTATGGGGACAGGGCGTGGACTGAAGCTTTCTTT
d_call: TRBD2; clone_size: -; v_call: TRBV7-2; j_call: TRBJ2-4; cdr3_aa: CASSLGLAGGNIQYF; cdr3_nt: TGTGCCAGCAGCTTAGGACTAGCGGGGGGAAACATTCAGTACTTC
d_call: TRBD1; clone_size: -; v_call: TRBV5-1; j_call: TRBJ1-2; cdr3_aa: CASSLPGQENYGYTF; cdr3_nt: TGCGCCAGCAGTTTGCCGGGACAGGAGAACTATGGCTACACCTTC
d_call: TRBD2; clone_size: -; v_call: TRBV11-1; j_call: TRBJ2-1; cdr3_aa: CASTPLLAGKDNEQFF; cdr3_nt: TGTGCCAGCACCCCTTTACTAGCGGGGAAAGACAATGAGCAGTTCTTC
d_call: -; clone_size: -; v_call: TRBV5-6; j_call: TRBJ1-3; cdr3_aa: CASSFWTQRSGNTIYF; cdr3_nt: TGTGCCAGCAGCTTCTGGACACAACGCTCTGGAAACACCATATATTTT
d_call: TRBD1; clone_size: -; v_call: TRBV7-9; j_call: TRBJ1-2; cdr3_aa: CASSTGQGVFYGYTF; cdr3_nt: TGTGCCAGCAGCACGGGACAGGGGGTATTCTATGGCTACACCTTC
d_call: TRBD1; clone_size: -; v_call: TRBV29-1; j_call: TRBJ2-4; cdr3_aa: CSVDLQGNIQYF; cdr3_nt: TGCAGCGTTGACCTACAGGGGAACATTCAGTACTTC
d_call: -; clone_size: -; v_call: TRBV12-3/TRBV12-4; j_call: TRBJ2-5; cdr3_aa: CASSPKETQYF; cdr3_nt: TGTGCCAGCAGTCCCAAAGAGACCCAGTACTTC
d_call: -; clone_size: -; v_call: TRBV6-2/TRBV6-3; j_call: TRBJ1-1; cdr3_aa: CASSYSLGRPNTEAFF; cdr3_nt: TGTGCCAGCAGTTACTCTTTGGGGCGTCCCAACACTGAAGCTTTCTTT
d_call: -; clone_size: -; v_call: TRBV24-1; j_call: TRBJ2-1; cdr3_aa: CATSDPTSAVYEQFF; cdr3_nt: TGTGCCACCAGTGACCCAACGTCCGCGGTGTATGAGCAGTTCTTC
d_call: TRBD1; clone_size: -; v_call: TRBV5-1; j_call: TRBJ2-2; cdr3_aa: CASSLGLEGTGLTGELFF; cdr3_nt: TGCGCCAGCAGCTTGGGTTTGGAAGGGACAGGGCTCACCGGGGAGCTGTTTTTT
d_call: -; clone_size: once; v_call: TRBV10-2; j_call: TRBJ1-5; cdr3_aa: CASRKGQGNQPQHF; cdr3_nt: TGCGCCAGCCGTAAGGGGCAGGGCAATCAGCCCCAGCATTTT
d_call: -; clone_size: once; v_call: TRBV11-2; j_call: TRBJ2-1; cdr3_aa: CASRIGDEQFF; cdr3_nt: TGTGCCAGCAGGATAGGGGATGAGCAGTTCTTC
d_call: -; clone_size: -; v_call: TRBV19; j_call: TRBJ1-1; cdr3_aa: CASSPIRKTGNTEAFF; cdr3_nt: TGTGCCAGTAGTCCTATACGGAAAACAGGGAACACTGAAGCTTTCTTT
d_call: -; clone_size: -; v_call: TRBV5-8; j_call: TRBJ2-1; cdr3_aa: CASISRLLSSYNEQFF; cdr3_nt: TGTGCCAGCATTTCGAGGCTTCTGAGCTCCTACAATGAGCAGTTCTTC
d_call: -; clone_size: -; v_call: TRBV7-3; j_call: TRBJ1-6; cdr3_aa: CASSKGVRSPLHF; cdr3_nt: TGTGCCAGCAGTAAGGGAGTTCGGTCACCCCTCCACTTT
d_call: -; clone_size: -; v_call: TRBV5-4; j_call: TRBJ1-1; cdr3_aa: CASSLAKGQNTEAFF; cdr3_nt: TGTGCCAGCAGCTTGGCGAAGGGACAGAACACTGAAGCTTTCTTT
d_call: TRBD1; clone_size: -; v_call: TRBV7-2; j_call: TRBJ2-2; cdr3_aa: CASSFRDRGATGELFF; cdr3_nt: TGTGCCAGCAGCTTCCGGGACAGGGGGGCCACCGGGGAGCTGTTTTTT
d_call: -; clone_size: -; v_call: TRBV7-2; j_call: TRBJ2-3; cdr3_aa: CASSPQGSGFTDTQYF; cdr3_nt: TGTGCCAGCTCACCTCAGGGTAGCGGCTTCACAGATACGCAGTATTTT
d_call: -; clone_size: -; v_call: TRBV14; j_call: TRBJ1-4; cdr3_aa: CASSPYTATNEKLFF; cdr3_nt: TGTGCCAGCAGCCCATACACAGCAACTAATGAAAAACTGTTTTTT
d_call: -; clone_size: -; v_call: TRBV28; j_call: TRBJ1-1; cdr3_aa: CASSLTDYMNTEAFF; cdr3_nt: TGTGCCAGCAGTTTGACAGATTACATGAACACTGAAGCTTTCTTT
d_call: TRBD1; clone_size: few; v_call: TRBV30; j_call: TRBJ1-5; cdr3_aa: CAWSANRGEQPQHF; cdr3_nt: TGTGCCTGGAGTGCGAACAGGGGAGAACAGCCCCAGCATTTT
d_call: TRBD1; clone_size: -; v_call: TRBV9; j_call: TRBJ1-1; cdr3_aa: CASSVAGGGVGEAFF; cdr3_nt: TGTGCCAGCAGCGTAGCAGGAGGGGGCGTCGGTGAAGCTTTCTTT